Here is one TCR beta chain with its context. The antigen is undetermined. The CDR3 sequence is 12 residues long. In germline, CDR1 is SNHLY, CDR2 FYNNEI. Trimming pared 9 bases from V and 8 bases from J, leaving 14 bases between. The PCR employed 60 Vbeta primers together with 13 Jbeta primers. Profiled with immunoSEQ multiplex PCR; TCRdb holds only in-frame clones, not every one. The table has some 200,000 clones, around 86% seen once. These data originate in a study of cytomegalovirus exposure and HLA in healthy donors. Study results and caveats: Information on immune exposure was restricted to one variable (CMV serostatus).

This clonotype was sampled from a woman in her thirties or forties in good health and CMV-seronegative. The V gene is TRBV2, the J gene TRBJ2-1, with D perhaps matching TRBD1 (5 bases). Sequenced material: PBMCs. The CDR3 here is CASRKVGDEQFF. CDR3 in DNA: TGTGCCAGTCGGAAGGTAGGGGATGAGCAGTTCTTC.